Following are 11 T cell receptor beta chains from one sample sequenced in a study of blood T cell repertoires in COVID-19 (TCRdb year 2020). Preparation of the library involved the immunoSEQ multiplex PCR assay. TCRdb mirrors the immuneACCESS table, restricted to in-frame sequences. Some clones are absent from its copies; in checked studies, under half trace to an unresolved V gene, and the reason for the others is unknown. This sample has nearly 40,000 clones in its table, and about 80% of those were observed once. The ten largest clones take up 38% of the sample. Material: peripheral blood. The receptors shown here come from a man older than 75 with active or convalescent COVID-19.

V gene TRBV7-9 combines with J gene TRBJ2-7; TRBD2 matches at 10 bases. This CDR3 has 15 residues. Trimming cost V 6 bases and J 1 base; bases outside gene matches: 6. The germline V gene encodes CDR1 SEHNR and CDR2 FQNEAQ (reference sequence). This chain's CDR3 is CASSSGTSVSYEQYF. The CDR3 DNA reads as TGTGCCAGCAGTTCCGGGACTAGCGTATCCTACGAGCAGTACTTC.

The sample holds one count of this clone. The chain joins TRBV19 to TRBJ2-7; D is unresolved. Trimming took off 4 bases at V and 2 bases at J, with 12 bases between the two ends. This CDR3 has 14 residues. Germline loops: CDR1 LNHDA, CDR2 SQIVND (reference sequence). The CDR3 DNA sequence: TGTGCCAGTAGTACCCGGTCATCCCCCTACGAGCAGTACTTC. Amino acid sequence: CASSTRSSPYEQYF.

This CDR3 is CASSVGGEGQPQHF. The CDR3 DNA reads TGTGCCAGCAGCGTAGGAGGGGAGGGCCAGCCCCAGCATTTT. The chain links TRBV9 to TRBJ1-5; D is possibly TRBD1 (5 bases). This CDR3 contains 14 residues. Germline V lookup: CDR1 SGDLS, CDR2 YYNGEE. Trimming removed 0 bases at V and 7 bases at J, with 11 bases between.

This clone was observed once. The chain joins TRBV5-1 to TRBJ2-3; D possibly corresponds to TRBD2 (5 bases). Germline loops: CDR1 SGHRS, CDR2 YFSETQ. The CDR3 length is 14 residues. V was trimmed by 0 bases and J by 2 bases, leaving 7 bases between them. CDR3 residues: CASSLAGFTDTQYF. The CDR3 DNA reads TGCGCCAGCAGCTTGGCGGGATTCACAGATACGCAGTATTTT. The variable domain in full, completed from reference TRBV5-1 and TRBJ2-3, reads KAGVTQTPRYLIKTRGQQVTLSCSPISGHRSVSWYQQTPGQGLQFLFEYFSETQRNKGNFPGRFSGRQFSNSRSEMNVSTLELGDSALYLCASSLAGFTDTQYFGPGTRLTVL.

V is TRBV18 and J is TRBJ1-3; 8 bases match TRBD1. This CDR3 has 19 amino acids. V shed 3 bases and J 0 bases; nucleotides not matched to a gene: 13. The germline gives CDR1 KGHSH, CDR2 LQKENI. Here the CDR3 DNA reads TGTGCCAGCTCACCGATGCGCCCGGGACAGGCGAGCTCTGGAAACACCATATATTTT. It encodes CASSPMRPGQASSGNTIYF.

The rearrangement links TRBV7-2 to TRBJ2-4; no reliable D call. Germline CDR1 and CDR2: SGHTA and FQGNSA. The CDR3 is 18 residues long. V was pared by 1 base and J by 0 bases, with 16 bases between. The CDR3 reads CASSLVPPGGLAKNIQYF. CDR3 sequence (DNA): TGTGCCAGCAGCTTAGTTCCTCCGGGTGGGTTAGCCAAAAACATTCAGTACTTC.

The chain carries TRBV9 and TRBJ2-7, with 9 bases that match TRBD2. V trimming: 2 bases; J trimming: 5 bases; junction bases outside the gene matches: 5. The CDR3 is 14 residues long. The germline V gene has CDR1 SGDLS and CDR2 YYNGEE. CDR3 coding DNA: TGTGCCAGCAGCGTTAGCGGGAGCCTAGACGAGCAGTACTTC. The encoded protein is CASSVSGSLDEQYF. The full variable domain, with the rest looked up from reference TRBV9 and TRBJ2-7, is DSGVTQTPKHLITATGQRVTLRCSPRSGDLSVYWYQQSLDQGLQFLIQYYNGEERAKGNILERFSAQQFPDLHSELNLSSLELGDSALYFCASSVSGSLDEQYFGPGTRLTVT.

This clone was found once. V is TRBV19 and J is TRBJ2-7; a weak D match, TRBD1 (5 bases). V lost 6 bases and J 6 bases, leaving 15 bases between the germline ends. The CDR3 contains 13 residues. Germline CDR1 reads LNHDA; CDR2 reads SQIVND (reference sequence). The CDR3 sequence: CASRGAPWGEQYF. CDR3 DNA: TGTGCCAGTAGAGGGGCCCCGTGGGGCGAGCAGTACTTC. Drawing the rest from reference TRBV19 and TRBJ2-7, the complete variable domain is DGGITQSPKYLFRKEGQNVTLSCEQNLNHDAMYWYRQDPGQGLRLIYYSQIVNDFQKGDIAEGYSVSREKKESFPLTVTSAQKNPTAFYLCASRGAPWGEQYFGPGTRLTVT.

Comments on this clone: Other DNA sequences in this specimen translate into the identical CDR3. This rearrangement joins TRBV16 to TRBJ2-1, with 7 bases lining up with TRBD2. The CDR3 length is 15 residues. Trimming cost V 6 bases and J 5 bases; bases outside gene matches: 10. In germline, CDR1 is KGHSY, CDR2 FQNENV. The CDR3: CASRRREGGNNEQFF. The DNA for the CDR3 is TGTGCCAGCAGAAGAAGGGAGGGTGGAAACAATGAGCAGTTCTTC.

The chain uses TRBV7-9 and TRBJ1-1; a possible D gene is TRBD1 (5 bases). V was cut by 10 bases and J by 0 bases, with 6 bases left in between. Germline loops: CDR1 SEHNR, CDR2 FQNEAQ (reference sequence). The CDR3 extends over 11 amino acids. The CDR3 region has the DNA TGTGCCACGGGGGTGAACACTGAAGCTTTCTTT. Translation gives CATGVNTEAFF.

The chain combines TRBV4-3 with TRBJ1-5; TRBD1 is a possible D gene (5 bases). This CDR3 spans 17 amino acids. V was trimmed by 0 bases and J by 0 bases, leaving 12 bases between them. Germline V gene lookup returns CDR1 LGHNA and CDR2 YSLEER. This chain's CDR3 is CASSQDRAGYSNQPQHF. In nucleotides, the CDR3 is TGCGCCAGCAGCCAAGACAGGGCTGGGTATAGCAATCAGCCCCAGCATTTT.